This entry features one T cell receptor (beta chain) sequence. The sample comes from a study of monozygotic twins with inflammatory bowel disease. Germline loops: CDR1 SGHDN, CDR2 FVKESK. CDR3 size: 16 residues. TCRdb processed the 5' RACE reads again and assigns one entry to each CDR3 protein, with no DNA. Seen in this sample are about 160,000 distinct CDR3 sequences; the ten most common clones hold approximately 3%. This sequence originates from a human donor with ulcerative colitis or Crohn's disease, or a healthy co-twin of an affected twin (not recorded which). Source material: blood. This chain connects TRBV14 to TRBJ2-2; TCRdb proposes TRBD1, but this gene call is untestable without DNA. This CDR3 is CASRSQTGAYTGELFF.